A selection of T cell receptor beta chains follows, all from one sample in a study of CD8 T cells in Susac syndrome. TCRdb redid the calling of the immunoSEQ multiplex PCR reads with MiXCR, one entry per CDR3 protein. Of roughly 120,000 distinct CDR3 sequences detected, approximately 94% appear once; the ten largest clones hold about 0.12%. The sequencing input was CD4+ T cells from PBMCs. The receptors shown here come from a human donor with multiple sclerosis. The CDR3 runs from the conserved cysteine through the conserved F or W. The order of the fields is V gene, CDR3 protein.

V: TRBV28
CDR3: CASSPPAGANEQFF

V: TRBV5-1
CDR3: CASSLPLEDTEAFF

V: TRBV5-4
CDR3: CVFSWSASGETQYF

V: TRBV3-1
CDR3: CASSQGTSGAYEQYF

V: TRBV5-1
CDR3: CASSFGGTSVPKTEAFF

V: TRBV6-5
CDR3: CASSSSGSSYEQYF

V: TRBV5-1
CDR3: CASSLGPGGQETQYF

V: TRBV4-2
CDR3: CASSQGRDFRRNEQFF

V: TRBV7-9
CDR3: CASSGIRGTEAFF

V: TRBV6-2/TRBV6-3
CDR3: CASMRTGIIEQYF